The entry below gives a single TCR beta chain sequence along with its context. The antigen remains unidentified. These data belong to a study of PD-1 blockade in classical Hodgkin lymphoma. Each patient experienced a relapse that followed autologous stem cell transplantation, and brentuximab vedotin exposure varied. Study-wide findings and caveats: Healthy donors reportedly exceeded newly diagnosed patients in baseline TCR diversity.

Method: immunoSEQ multiplex PCR; TCRdb's copy keeps in-frame clones and lacks some. The table shows roughly 40,000 clones, with over 70% occurring only once. The sequence was collected from a human donor with classical Hodgkin lymphoma. This sample comprised peripheral blood mononuclear cells (PBMCs), obtained at baseline.

CDR3 in amino acids: CASSQVVGTQYF. The CDR3 DNA is TGCGCCAGCAGCCAGGTCGTTGGCACGCAGTATTTT. V is TRBV4-1 and J is TRBJ2-3; no definite D call. The V gene lost 3 bases and the J gene lost 9 bases, with 10 bases spanning the gap. The CDR3 spans 12 residues. The germline V gene encodes CDR1 MGHRA and CDR2 YSYEKL.